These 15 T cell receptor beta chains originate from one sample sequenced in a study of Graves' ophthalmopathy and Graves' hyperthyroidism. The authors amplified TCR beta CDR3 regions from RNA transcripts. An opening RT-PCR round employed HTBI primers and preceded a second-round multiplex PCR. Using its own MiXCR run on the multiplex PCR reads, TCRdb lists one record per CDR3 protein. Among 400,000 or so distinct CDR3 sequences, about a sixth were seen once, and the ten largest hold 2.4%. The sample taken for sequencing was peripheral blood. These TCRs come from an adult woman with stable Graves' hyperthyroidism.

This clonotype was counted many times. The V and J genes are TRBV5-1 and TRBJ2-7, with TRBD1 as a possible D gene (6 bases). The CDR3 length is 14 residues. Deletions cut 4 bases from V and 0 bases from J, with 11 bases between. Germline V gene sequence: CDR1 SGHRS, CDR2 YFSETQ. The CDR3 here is CASSLYRDSYEQYF. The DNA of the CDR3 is TGCGCCAGCAGCCTGTACAGGGACTCCTACGAGCAGTACTTC. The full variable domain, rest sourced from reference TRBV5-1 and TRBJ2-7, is KAGVTQTPRYLIKTRGQQVTLSCSPISGHRSVSWYQQTPGQGLQFLFEYFSETQRNKGNFPGRFSGRQFSNSRSEMNVSTLELGDSALYLCASSLYRDSYEQYFGPGTRLTVT.

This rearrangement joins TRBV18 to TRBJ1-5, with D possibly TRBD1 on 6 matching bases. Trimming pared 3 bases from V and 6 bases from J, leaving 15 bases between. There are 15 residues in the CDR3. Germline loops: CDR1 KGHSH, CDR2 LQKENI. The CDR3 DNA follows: TGTGCCAGCTCACCGGGACATTTCCTAGGTCAGCCCCAGCATTTT. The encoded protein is CASSPGHFLGQPQHF.

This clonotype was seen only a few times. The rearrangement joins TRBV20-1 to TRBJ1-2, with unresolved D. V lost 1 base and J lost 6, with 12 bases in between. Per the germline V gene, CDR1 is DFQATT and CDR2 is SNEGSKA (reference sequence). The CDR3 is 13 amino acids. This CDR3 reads CSARVWGLDGYTF. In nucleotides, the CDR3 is TGCAGTGCTAGAGTATGGGGTTTGGATGGCTACACCTTC.

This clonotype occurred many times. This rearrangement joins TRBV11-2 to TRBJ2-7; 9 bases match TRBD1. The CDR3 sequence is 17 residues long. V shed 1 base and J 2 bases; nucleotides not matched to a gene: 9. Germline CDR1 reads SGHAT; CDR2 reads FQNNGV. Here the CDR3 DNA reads TGTGCCAGCAGCTTAGTCGGTTTAGGGACAGGGCCCTACGAGCAGTACTTC. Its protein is CASSLVGLGTGPYEQYF.

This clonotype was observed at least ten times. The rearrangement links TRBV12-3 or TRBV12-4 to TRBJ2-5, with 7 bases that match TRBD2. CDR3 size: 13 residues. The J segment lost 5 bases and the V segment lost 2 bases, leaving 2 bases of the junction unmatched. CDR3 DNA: TGTGCCAGCAGTTTAAGCGGGACGGAGACCCAGTACTTC. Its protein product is CASSLSGTETQYF.

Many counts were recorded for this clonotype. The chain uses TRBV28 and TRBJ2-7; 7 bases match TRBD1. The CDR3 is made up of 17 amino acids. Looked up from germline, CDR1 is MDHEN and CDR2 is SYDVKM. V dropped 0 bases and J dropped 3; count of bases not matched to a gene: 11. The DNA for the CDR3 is TGTGCCAGCAGTTTATGGGGTGTCGGGACAGACCGCTACGAGCAGTACTTC. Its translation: CASSLWGVGTDRYEQYF. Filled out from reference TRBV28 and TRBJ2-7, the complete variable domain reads DVKVTQSSRYLVKRTGEKVFLECVQDMDHENMFWYRQDPGLGLRLIYFSYDVKMKEKGDIPEGYSVSREKKERFSLILESASTNQTSMYLCASSLWGVGTDRYEQYFGPGTRLTVT.

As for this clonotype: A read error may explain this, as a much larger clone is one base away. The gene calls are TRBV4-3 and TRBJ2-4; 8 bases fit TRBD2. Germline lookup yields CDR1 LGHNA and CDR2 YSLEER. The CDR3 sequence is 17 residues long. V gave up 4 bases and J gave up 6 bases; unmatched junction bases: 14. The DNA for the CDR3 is TGCGCCAGCAGCCTCGATCCAGCGGGAGTGGGTGGAAACATTCAGTACTTC. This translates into CASSLDPAGVGGNIQYF.

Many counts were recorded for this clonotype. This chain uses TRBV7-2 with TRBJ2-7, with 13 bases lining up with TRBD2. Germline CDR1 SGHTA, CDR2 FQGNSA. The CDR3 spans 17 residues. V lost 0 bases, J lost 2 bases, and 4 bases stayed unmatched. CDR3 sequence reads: CASSLAQLAGGPYEQYF. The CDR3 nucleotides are TGTGCCAGCAGCTTAGCCCAACTAGCGGGAGGGCCCTACGAGCAGTACTTC. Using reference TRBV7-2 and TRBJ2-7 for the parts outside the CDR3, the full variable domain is GAGVSQSPSNKVTEKGKDVELRCDPISGHTALYWYRQSLGQGLEFLIYFQGNSAPDKSGLPSDRFSAERTGGSVSTLTIQRTQQEDSAVYLCASSLAQLAGGPYEQYFGPGTRLTVT.

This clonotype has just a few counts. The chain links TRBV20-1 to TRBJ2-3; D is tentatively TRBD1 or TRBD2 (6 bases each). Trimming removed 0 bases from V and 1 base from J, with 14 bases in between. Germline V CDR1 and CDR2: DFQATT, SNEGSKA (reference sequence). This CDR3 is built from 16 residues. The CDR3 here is CSARDPGGLRTDTQYF. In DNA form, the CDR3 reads TGCAGTGCTAGAGACCCTGGGGGGCTCCGCACAGATACGCAGTATTTT.

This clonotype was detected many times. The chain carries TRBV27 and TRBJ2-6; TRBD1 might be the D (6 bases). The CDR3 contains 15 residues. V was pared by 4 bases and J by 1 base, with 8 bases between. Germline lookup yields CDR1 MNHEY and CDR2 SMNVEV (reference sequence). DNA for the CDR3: TGTGCCAGCAGTTCCGGACAGTCTGGGGCCAACGTCCTGACTTTC. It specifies CASSSGQSGANVLTF.

CDR3 nucleotides: TGTGCCAGCAGTATCAGAGGGGCTGAGAACATTCAGTACTTC. It yields the protein CASSIRGAENIQYF. The rearrangement uses TRBV12-3 or TRBV12-4 and TRBJ2-4; TRBD1 or TRBD2 may be the D gene (5 bases each). V gave up 5 bases and J gave up 7 bases, with 15 bases separating them. CDR3 length equals 14 residues.

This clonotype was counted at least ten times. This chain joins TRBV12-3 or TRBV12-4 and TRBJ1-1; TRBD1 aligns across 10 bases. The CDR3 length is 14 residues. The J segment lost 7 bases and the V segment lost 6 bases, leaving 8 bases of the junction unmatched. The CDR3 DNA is TGTGCCAGCAGACCCCTGACAGGGGGCGTTGAAGCTTTCTTT. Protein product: CASRPLTGGVEAFF.

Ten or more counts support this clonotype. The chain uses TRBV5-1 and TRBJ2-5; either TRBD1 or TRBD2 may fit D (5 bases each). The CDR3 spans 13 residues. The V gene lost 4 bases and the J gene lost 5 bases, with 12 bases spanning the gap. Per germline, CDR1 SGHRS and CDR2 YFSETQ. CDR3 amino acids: CASSLTWGETQYF. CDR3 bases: TGCGCCAGCAGCCTGACGTGGGGGGAGACCCAGTACTTC.

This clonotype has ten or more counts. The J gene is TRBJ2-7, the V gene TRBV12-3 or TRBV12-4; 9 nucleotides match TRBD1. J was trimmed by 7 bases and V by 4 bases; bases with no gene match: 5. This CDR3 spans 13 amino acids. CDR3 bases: TGTGCCAGCAGTTGGACAGGGGAGAGGGAGCAGTACTTC. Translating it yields CASSWTGEREQYF.

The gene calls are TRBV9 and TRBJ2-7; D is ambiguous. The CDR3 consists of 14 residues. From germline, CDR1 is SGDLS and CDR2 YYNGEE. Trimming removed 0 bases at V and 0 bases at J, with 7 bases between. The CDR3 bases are TGTGCCAGCAGCGTAGGTGTCGTCTCCTACGAGCAGTACTTC. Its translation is CASSVGVVSYEQYF. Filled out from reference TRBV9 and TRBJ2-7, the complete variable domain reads DSGVTQTPKHLITATGQRVTLRCSPRSGDLSVYWYQQSLDQGLQFLIQYYNGEERAKGNILERFSAQQFPDLHSELNLSSLELGDSALYFCASSVGVVSYEQYFGPGTRLTVT.